This T cell receptor (beta chain) was obtained from a study of T-cell memory formation after mild COVID-19. In the study overall: Largely, the TCR clusters proved donor specific. Study-level points and caveats: Memory cells collected pre-infection included some clones that later responded, suggesting cross-reactive memory joined. Contracting CD4+ clones lay largely in CM and EM, with CD8+ ones residing in EMRA.

Notes on this clonotype: The antigen is unknown.

From 5'RACE with constant-segment primers came TCR alpha and TCR beta cDNA libraries that carried sample barcodes and UMIs. Using its own MiXCR run on the 5' RACE reads, TCRdb lists one record per CDR3 protein. The sample carries 400,000 to 450,000 distinct CDR3 sequences, 18% recorded once. V gave up 6 bases and J gave up 2 bases; unmatched junction bases: 6. This CDR3 has 16 residues. Germline V gene data show CDR1 as ENHRY and CDR2 as SYGVKD. The receptor was derived from a young man who had mild COVID-19 (a few samples of this study predate the infection). Cell type and time point are not known. Sample: PBMCs or a T cell subset sorted from them (not recorded which). The V and J genes are TRBV10-3 and TRBJ2-2; 10 nucleotides align to TRBD1. CDR3 nucleotide sequence: TGTGCCATCAGGACCAGGGACAGGGGTAACACCGGGGAGCTGTTTTTT. Encoded protein: CAIRTRDRGNTGELFF.